This T cell receptor beta chain emerged from a study of blood T cell repertoires in COVID-19. Participants came from about 24 US areas, aged roughly 18 to 90 years. Two consecutive negative NP/OP PCR tests, clearance, or resolved symptoms defined Cohort 3 recovery. TCRdb's copy holds only in-frame clones and misses some; the assay was immunoSEQ multiplex PCR. The sample gives about 160,000 clones, around 80% of which show up once; approximately 6% is in the top ten. Germline lookup yields CDR1 SGHNT and CDR2 YYREEE (reference sequence). Trimming pared 0 bases from V and 7 bases from J, leaving 13 bases between. This CDR3 is 14 amino acids long.

The sample comprised PBMCs or T cells enriched from blood (not recorded which). The rearrangement joins TRBV5-4 to TRBJ2-5; no clear D. The sequence came from a man between 40 and 49 years old who had recovered from COVID-19. The CDR3 region has the DNA TGTGCCAGCAGCTTGGATCTCCTGACGGGGACCCAGTACTTC. Protein sequence: CASSLDLLTGTQYF.